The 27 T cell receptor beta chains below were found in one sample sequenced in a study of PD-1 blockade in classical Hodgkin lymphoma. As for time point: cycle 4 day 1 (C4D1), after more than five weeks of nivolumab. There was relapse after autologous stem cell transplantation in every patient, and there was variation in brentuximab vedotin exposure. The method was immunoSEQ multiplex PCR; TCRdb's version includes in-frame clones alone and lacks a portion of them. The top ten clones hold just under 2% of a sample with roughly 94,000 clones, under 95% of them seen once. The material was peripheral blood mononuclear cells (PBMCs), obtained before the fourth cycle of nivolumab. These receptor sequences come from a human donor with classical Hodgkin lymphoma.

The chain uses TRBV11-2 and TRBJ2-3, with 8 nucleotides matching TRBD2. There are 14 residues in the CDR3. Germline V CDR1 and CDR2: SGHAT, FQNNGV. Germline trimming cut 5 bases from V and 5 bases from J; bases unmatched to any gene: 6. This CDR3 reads CASSPSGGGDTQYF. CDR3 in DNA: TGTGCCAGCAGCCCCTCGGGAGGGGGAGATACGCAGTATTTT.

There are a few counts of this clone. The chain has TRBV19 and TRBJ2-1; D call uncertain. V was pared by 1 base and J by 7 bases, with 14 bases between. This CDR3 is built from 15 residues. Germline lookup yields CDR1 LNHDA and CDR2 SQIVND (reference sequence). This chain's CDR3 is CASSIAPLPVNEQFF. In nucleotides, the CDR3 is TGTGCCAGTAGTATAGCCCCACTCCCCGTGAATGAGCAGTTCTTC.

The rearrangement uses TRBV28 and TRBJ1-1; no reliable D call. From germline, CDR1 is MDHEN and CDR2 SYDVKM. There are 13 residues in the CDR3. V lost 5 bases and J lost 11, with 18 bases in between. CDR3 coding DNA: TGTGCCAGCAGTCCCTCGGTCACAGAGTGGGCTTTCTTT. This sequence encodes CASSPSVTEWAFF.

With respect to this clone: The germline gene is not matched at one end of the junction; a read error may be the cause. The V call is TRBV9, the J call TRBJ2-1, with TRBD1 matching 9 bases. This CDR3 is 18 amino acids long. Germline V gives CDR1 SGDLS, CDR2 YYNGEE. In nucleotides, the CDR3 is TGTGCCAGCAGCGTCCTCGGGACAGGGTTGAAGGGGTACAGTGAGCAGTTCTTC. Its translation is CASSVLGTGLKGYSEQFF.

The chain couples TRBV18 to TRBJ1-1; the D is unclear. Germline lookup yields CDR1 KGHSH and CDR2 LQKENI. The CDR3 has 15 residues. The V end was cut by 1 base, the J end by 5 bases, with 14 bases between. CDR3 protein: CASSPREAVWTEAFF. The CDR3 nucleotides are TGTGCCAGCTCACCACGGGAGGCCGTGTGGACTGAAGCTTTCTTT.

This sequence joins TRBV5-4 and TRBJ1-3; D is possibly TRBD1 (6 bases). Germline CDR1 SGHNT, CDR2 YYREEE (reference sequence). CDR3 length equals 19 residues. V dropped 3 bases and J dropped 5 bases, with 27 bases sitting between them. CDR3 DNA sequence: TGTGCCAGCAGCTCTTGGGGGGCCTCGGGCCGGGGCTCCAGAAACACCATATATTTT. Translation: CASSSWGASGRGSRNTIYF. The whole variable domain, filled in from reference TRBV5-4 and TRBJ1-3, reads ETGVTQSPTHLIKTRGQQVTLRCSSQSGHNTVSWYQQALGQGPQFIFQYYREEENGRGNFPPRFSGLQFPNYSSELNVNALELDDSALYLCASSSWGASGRGSRNTIYFGEGSWLTVV.

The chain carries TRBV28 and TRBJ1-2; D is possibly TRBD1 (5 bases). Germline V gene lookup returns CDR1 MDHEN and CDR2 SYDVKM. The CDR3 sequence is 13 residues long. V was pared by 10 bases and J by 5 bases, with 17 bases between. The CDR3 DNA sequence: TGTGCCACCCGGGACCGCCCTAGATATGGCTACACCTTC. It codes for CATRDRPRYGYTF.

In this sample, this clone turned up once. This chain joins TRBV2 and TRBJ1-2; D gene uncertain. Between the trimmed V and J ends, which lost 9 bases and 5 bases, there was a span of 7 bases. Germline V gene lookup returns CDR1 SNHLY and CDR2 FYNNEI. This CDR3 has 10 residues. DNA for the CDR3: TGTGCCAGTTACTCTTATGGCTACACCTTC. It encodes CASYSYGYTF.

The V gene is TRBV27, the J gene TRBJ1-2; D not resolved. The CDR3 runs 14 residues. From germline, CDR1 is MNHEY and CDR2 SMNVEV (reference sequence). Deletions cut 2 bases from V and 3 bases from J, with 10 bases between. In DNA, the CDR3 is TGTGCCAGCAGTTTAAGTATGGACTACTATGGCTACACCTTC. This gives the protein CASSLSMDYYGYTF.

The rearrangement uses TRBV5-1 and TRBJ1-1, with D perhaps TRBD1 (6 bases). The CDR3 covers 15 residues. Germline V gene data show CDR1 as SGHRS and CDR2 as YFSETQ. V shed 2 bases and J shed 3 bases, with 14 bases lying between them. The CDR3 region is CASSLAADRYTEAFF. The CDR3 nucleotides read TGCGCCAGCAGCTTAGCCGCCGACAGGTACACTGAAGCTTTCTTT.

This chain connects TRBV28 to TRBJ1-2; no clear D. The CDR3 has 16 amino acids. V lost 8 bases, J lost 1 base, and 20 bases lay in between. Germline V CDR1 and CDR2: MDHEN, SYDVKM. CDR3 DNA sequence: TGTGCCAGCGGATCAGCCGGCGTCCCCTTTAACTATGGCTACACCTTC. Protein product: CASGSAGVPFNYGYTF.

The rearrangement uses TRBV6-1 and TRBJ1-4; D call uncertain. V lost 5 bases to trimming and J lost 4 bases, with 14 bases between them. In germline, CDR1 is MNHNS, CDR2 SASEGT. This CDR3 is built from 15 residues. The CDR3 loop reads CASSPSRGNNEKLFF. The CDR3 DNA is TGTGCCAGCAGTCCATCCCGCGGGAATAATGAAAAACTGTTTTTT.

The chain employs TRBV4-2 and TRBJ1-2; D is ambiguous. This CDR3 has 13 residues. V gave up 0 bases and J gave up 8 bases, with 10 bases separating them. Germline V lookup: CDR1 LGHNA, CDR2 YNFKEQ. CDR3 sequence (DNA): TGTGCCAGCAGCCAAGAAGCTGGCGGGGGCTACACCTTC. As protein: CASSQEAGGGYTF.

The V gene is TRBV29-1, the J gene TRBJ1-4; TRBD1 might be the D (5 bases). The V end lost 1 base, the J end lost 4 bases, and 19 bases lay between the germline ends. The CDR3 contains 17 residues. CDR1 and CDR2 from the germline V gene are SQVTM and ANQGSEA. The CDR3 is CSVEALPGRIGNEKLFF. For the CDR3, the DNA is TGCAGCGTTGAAGCGCTGCCAGGGAGGATCGGTAATGAAAAACTGTTTTTT.

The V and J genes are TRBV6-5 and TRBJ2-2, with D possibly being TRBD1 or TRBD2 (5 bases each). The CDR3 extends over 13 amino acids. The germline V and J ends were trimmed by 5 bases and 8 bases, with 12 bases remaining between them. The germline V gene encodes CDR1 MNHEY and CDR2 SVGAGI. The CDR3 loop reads CASSRDRLGELFF. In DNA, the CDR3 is TGTGCCAGCAGTCGGGACCGCCTAGGGGAGCTGTTTTTT.

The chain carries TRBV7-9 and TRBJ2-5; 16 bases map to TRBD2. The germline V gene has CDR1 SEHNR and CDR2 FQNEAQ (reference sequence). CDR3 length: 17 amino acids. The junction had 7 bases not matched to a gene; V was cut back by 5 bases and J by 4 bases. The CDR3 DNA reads TGTGCCAGCAGCACGGGACTAGCGGGAGGGCCAGGAGAGACCCAGTACTTC. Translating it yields CASSTGLAGGPGETQYF.

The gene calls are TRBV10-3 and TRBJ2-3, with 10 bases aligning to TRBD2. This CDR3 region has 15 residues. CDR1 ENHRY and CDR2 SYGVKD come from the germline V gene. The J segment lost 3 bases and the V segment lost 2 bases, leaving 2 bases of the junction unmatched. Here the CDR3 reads CAISERGLATDTQYF. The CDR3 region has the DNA TGTGCCATCAGTGAGAGGGGACTAGCGACAGATACGCAGTATTTT.

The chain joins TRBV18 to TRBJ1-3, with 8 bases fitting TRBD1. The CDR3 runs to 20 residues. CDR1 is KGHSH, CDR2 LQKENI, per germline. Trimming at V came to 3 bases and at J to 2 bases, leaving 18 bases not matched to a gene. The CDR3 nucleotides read TGTGCCAGCTCACCCTACCTCGGGACAGGTCTCGGAGGGACTGGAAACACCATATATTTT. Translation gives CASSPYLGTGLGGTGNTIYF. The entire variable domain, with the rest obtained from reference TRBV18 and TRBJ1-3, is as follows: NAGVMQNPRHLVRRRGQEARLRCSPMKGHSHVYWYRQLPEEGLKFMVYLQKENIIDESGMPKERFSAEFPKEGPSILRIQQVVRGDSAAYFCASSPYLGTGLGGTGNTIYFGEGSWLTVV.

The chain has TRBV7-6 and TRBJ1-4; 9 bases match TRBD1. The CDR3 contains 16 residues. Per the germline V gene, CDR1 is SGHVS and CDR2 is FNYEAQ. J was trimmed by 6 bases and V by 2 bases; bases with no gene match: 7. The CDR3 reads CASSLKAQGADEKLFF. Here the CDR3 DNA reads TGTGCCAGCAGCTTAAAAGCACAGGGGGCAGATGAAAAACTGTTTTTT.

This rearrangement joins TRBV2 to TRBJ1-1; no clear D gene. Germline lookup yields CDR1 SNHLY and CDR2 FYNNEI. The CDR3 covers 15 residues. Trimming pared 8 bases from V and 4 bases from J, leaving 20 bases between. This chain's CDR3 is CASYPREVFGTEAFF. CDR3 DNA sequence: TGTGCCAGCTATCCCCGTGAGGTGTTTGGCACTGAAGCTTTCTTT.

The CDR3 DNA is TGTGCCAGCAGTGAGCCCTTTCTAGCGGGGGACTCCTACGAGCAGTACTTC. Amino acid sequence: CASSEPFLAGDSYEQYF. The chain joins TRBV6-1 to TRBJ2-7; TRBD2 matches 10 bases. CDR3 length: 17 amino acids. V lost 3 bases, J lost 0 bases, and 8 bases stayed unmatched. The germline CDR1 and CDR2 sequences are MNHNS and SASEGT.

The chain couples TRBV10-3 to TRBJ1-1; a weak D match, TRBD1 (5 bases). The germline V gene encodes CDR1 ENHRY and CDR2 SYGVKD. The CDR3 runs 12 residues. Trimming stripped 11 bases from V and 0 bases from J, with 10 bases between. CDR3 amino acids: CAATGMNTEAFF. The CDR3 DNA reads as TGTGCCGCCACAGGTATGAACACTGAAGCTTTCTTT.

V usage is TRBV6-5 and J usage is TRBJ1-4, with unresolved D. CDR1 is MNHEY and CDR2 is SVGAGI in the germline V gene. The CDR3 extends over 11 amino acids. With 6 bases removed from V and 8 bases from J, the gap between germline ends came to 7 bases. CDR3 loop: CASRLNEKLFF. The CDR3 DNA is TGTGCCAGCAGGCTCAACGAAAAACTGTTTTTT.

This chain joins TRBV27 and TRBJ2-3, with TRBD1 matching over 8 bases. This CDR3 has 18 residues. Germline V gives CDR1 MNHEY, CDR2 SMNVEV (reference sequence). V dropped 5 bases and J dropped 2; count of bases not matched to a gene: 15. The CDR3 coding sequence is TGTGCCAGCAGTGGAATCGACAGGGGATTTCTGAACACAGATACGCAGTATTTT. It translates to CASSGIDRGFLNTDTQYF.

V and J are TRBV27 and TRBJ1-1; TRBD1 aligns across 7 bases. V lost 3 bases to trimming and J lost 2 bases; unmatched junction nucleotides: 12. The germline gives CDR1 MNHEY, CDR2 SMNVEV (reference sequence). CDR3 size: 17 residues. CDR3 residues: CASSFLPRRQGNTEAFF. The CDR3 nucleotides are TGTGCCAGCAGTTTTCTGCCTAGGCGACAGGGAAACACTGAAGCTTTCTTT.

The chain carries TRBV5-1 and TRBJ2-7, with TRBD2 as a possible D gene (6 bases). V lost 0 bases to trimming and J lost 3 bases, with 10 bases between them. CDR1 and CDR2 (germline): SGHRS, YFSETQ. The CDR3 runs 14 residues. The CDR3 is CASSLAEGGYEQYF. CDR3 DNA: TGCGCCAGCAGCTTGGCCGAGGGAGGCTACGAGCAGTACTTC.

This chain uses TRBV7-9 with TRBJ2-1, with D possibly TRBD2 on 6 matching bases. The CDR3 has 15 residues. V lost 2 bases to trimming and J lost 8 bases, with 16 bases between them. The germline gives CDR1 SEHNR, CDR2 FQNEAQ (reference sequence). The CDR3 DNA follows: TGTGCCAGCAGCTTATCCGCGGGACCTGCCGATGAGCAGTTCTTC. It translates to CASSLSAGPADEQFF.